These 7 T cell receptor beta chains were sequenced from one sample in a study of vaccination and CD4 T cells after COVID-19. Noted time point: late sampling 161 to 241 days after vaccination in a few convalescent patients. Treatment in this sample: roughly 11-day PBMC culture with coronavirus spike peptide pools or control peptides (ViraFEST assay). The Oncomine TCR Beta short-read assay was applied to DNA of cultured CD4+ T cells. TCRdb fed the PCR reads into MiXCR, producing one record per CDR3 protein. There are 20,000 to 30,000 distinct CDR3 sequences in the sample; roughly 38% occur only once, and 3% to 4% lies in the top ten. The antigens of these receptors remain unknown. This sample comprised CD4+ T cells from blood, cultured in vitro, obtained about 7 months after SARS-CoV-2 vaccination. The receptors shown here come from a human donor who had recovered from COVID-19.

The chain has TRBV7-3 and TRBJ2-1, with a weak D call TRBD2 (6 bases). There are 12 residues in the CDR3. Looked up from germline, CDR1 is SGHTA and CDR2 is FQGTGA. The V end lost 0 bases, the J end lost 9 bases, and 6 bases lay between the germline ends. CDR3 sequence (DNA): TGTGCCAGCAGCTTAACTAGCGGTGAGCAGTTCTTC. Its translation: CASSLTSGEQFF.

This clonotype was seen more than once but under ten times. The chain is built from TRBV6-1 and TRBJ1-2; TRBD1 agrees at 10 bases. Germline V gives CDR1 MNHNS, CDR2 SASEGT. The CDR3 is 16 residues long. V lost 7 bases and J lost 7; bases outside the gene matches: 15. CDR3 residues: CASTGPDGQGVGGYTF. The CDR3, as DNA: TGTGCCAGCACCGGTCCGGACGGACAGGGGGTTGGTGGCTACACCTTC.

This clonotype has just a few counts. The genes are TRBV24-1 and TRBJ2-2; the match to TRBD2 covers 15 bases. Germline-derived CDR1 and CDR2 are KGHDR and SFDVKD. V was pared by 2 bases and J by 8 bases, with 8 bases of the junction left unmatched. The CDR3 covers 18 residues. The CDR3, as DNA: TGTGCCACCAGTGATTCGGGACTAGCGGGAGGCTTCAGAGGGGAGCTGTTTTTT. It is translated as CATSDSGLAGGFRGELFF.

This chain uses TRBV12-3 or TRBV12-4 with TRBJ2-7; TRBD1 matches at 10 bases. V dropped 3 bases and J dropped 5; count of bases not matched to a gene: 7. The CDR3 totals 15 residues. In DNA, the CDR3 is TGTGCCAGCAGTTTTCCGGGACAGGGGTCCCACGAGCAGTACTTC. This codes for CASSFPGQGSHEQYF.

This sequence joins TRBV5-5 and TRBJ1-5; D is perhaps TRBD1 (5 bases). Trimming left V 4 bases short and J 4 bases short, with 12 bases between. The CDR3 spans 14 residues. CDR1 is SGHKS, CDR2 YYEKEE, per germline (reference sequence). The DNA of the CDR3 is TGTGCCAGCAGCCTAATTGGGGCGAATCAGCCCCAGCATTTT. Its protein is CASSLIGANQPQHF.

This clonotype was counted only a few times. This chain uses TRBV7-8 with TRBJ2-1, with a weak D call TRBD1 (5 bases). The CDR3 has 11 amino acids. In germline, CDR1 is SGHVS, CDR2 FQNEAQ. V lost 5 bases, J lost 7 bases, and 6 bases lay in between. The CDR3 spells CASSDRNEQFF. The CDR3 coding sequence is TGTGCCAGCAGCGACAGAAATGAGCAGTTCTTC.

The CDR3 coding sequence is TGCAGTGCTAGAGCTAGTCCCAGCTCCTACAATGAGCAGTTCTTC. It translates to CSARASPSSYNEQFF. The rearrangement uses TRBV20-1 and TRBJ2-1; D remains unclear. V lost 1 base to trimming and J lost 0 bases, with 10 bases between them. This CDR3 is 15 amino acids long. Germline V CDR1 and CDR2: DFQATT, SNEGSKA (reference sequence).